The rows below give T cell receptor beta chains drawn from one sample of a study of beta chain features in type 1 diabetes. Clones were sequenced by immunoSEQ multiplex PCR, and TCRdb holds only the in-frame ones, with some missing. The table lists roughly 250,000 clones, 7.5% to 10% of them singletons, with about 0.03% in the top ten. Sequencing used naive CD4+ T cells from blood. All receptors derive from a woman aged 18-35 years in good health. CDR3s include the opening cysteine and the closing phenylalanine or tryptophan. Each record gives: V gene, J gene, clone size, D gene, CDR3 DNA, CDR3 protein. A D gene is named only where the DNA matches it firmly. The size of a clone is reported for some rows only, either as once, few or many, or as a class for expanded clones.

V: TRBV25-1
J: TRBJ2-7
size: -
D: TRBD2
DNA: TGTGCCAGCGGACTAGCGGGAGACACCGAGCAGTACTTC
CDR3: CASGLAGDTEQYF

V: TRBV19
J: TRBJ2-5
size: -
D: TRBD2
DNA: TGTGCCAGTAGTATAGTCGGGACTAGGCAAGAGACCCAGTACTTC
CDR3: CASSIVGTRQETQYF

V: TRBV11-1
J: TRBJ1-1
size: -
D: -
DNA: TGTGCCAGCAGCTTAGGGGCAGGGCCTATGAACACTGAAGCTTTCTTT
CDR3: CASSLGAGPMNTEAFF

V: TRBV5-1
J: TRBJ2-7
size: -
D: -
DNA: TGCGCCAGCAGCTTTCCCAGGGCCGGAACCTACGAGCAGTACTTC
CDR3: CASSFPRAGTYEQYF

V: TRBV6-1
J: TRBJ2-5
size: -
D: TRBD2
DNA: TGTGCCAGCAGTGAAGGACTCCTAGCGGGAGGATCTCGAGAGACCCAGTACTTC
CDR3: CASSEGLLAGGSRETQYF

V: TRBV6-1
J: TRBJ2-7
size: few
D: -
DNA: TGTGCCAGCAGTGACGGGGTCATTACCTCCTACGAGCAGTACTTC
CDR3: CASSDGVITSYEQYF

V: TRBV30
J: TRBJ1-1
size: few
D: -
DNA: TGTGCCTGGAGTGTAACCCCAGGGCCCGCTTTCCGAGACACTGAAGCTTTCTTT
CDR3: CAWSVTPGPAFRDTEAFF

V: TRBV5-1
J: TRBJ2-1
size: few
D: TRBD1
DNA: TGCGCCAGCAGCTTACTACCGGGACAGGGTAGCAATGAGCAGTTCTTC
CDR3: CASSLLPGQGSNEQFF

V: TRBV5-4
J: TRBJ2-5
size: many
D: -
DNA: TGTGCCAGCAGTTATCCCGCCCAGGGAGAGACCCAGTACTTC
CDR3: CASSYPAQGETQYF

V: TRBV29-1
J: TRBJ1-1
size: few
D: -
DNA: TGCAGCGTGGCGAGCGGAATACGGAACACTGAAGCTTTCTTT
CDR3: CSVASGIRNTEAFF

V: TRBV7-9
J: TRBJ2-6
size: many
D: -
DNA: TGTGCCAGCAGCCCGGGGTCTGGGGCCAACGTCCTGACTTTC
CDR3: CASSPGSGANVLTF

V: TRBV5-4
J: TRBJ1-2
size: -
D: -
DNA: TGTGCCAGCAGCTTGAAGACGGGGTCCTCATGGTCCTTGTACACCTTC
CDR3: CASSLKTGSSWSLYTF

V: TRBV11-2
J: TRBJ2-2
size: few
D: -
DNA: TGTGCCAGCAGCCTCAGGTCCGGGGAGCTGTTTTTT
CDR3: CASSLRSGELFF

V: TRBV5-1
J: TRBJ1-1
size: -
D: -
DNA: TGCGCCAGCAGCTTGGTGCGGGTTAAGGCCACTGAAGCTTTCTTT
CDR3: CASSLVRVKATEAFF

V: TRBV10-2
J: TRBJ2-6
size: -
D: -
DNA: TGCGCCAGCAGACGGGTTGGGGCCAACGTCCTGACTTTC
CDR3: CASRRVGANVLTF

V: TRBV5-1
J: TRBJ2-3
size: few
D: -
DNA: TGCGCCAGCAGCCAGGGTTCCCCGACCAGCACAGATACGCAGTATTTT
CDR3: CASSQGSPTSTDTQYF

V: TRBV7-9
J: TRBJ2-7
size: -
D: TRBD2
DNA: TGTGCCAGCAGCTGGGGGGCTAGCGGGACCTCGAGGTTCCACGAGCAGTACTTC
CDR3: CASSWGASGTSRFHEQYF

V: TRBV30
J: TRBJ1-5
size: few
D: TRBD1
DNA: TGTGCCTGGAAGTTGGGCAGGGGGCCCAATCAGCCCCAGCATTTT
CDR3: CAWKLGRGPNQPQHF

V: TRBV2
J: TRBJ1-5
size: many
D: -
DNA: TGTGCCAGCAGTGACTTGGCGGTCAGTCAGCATTTT
CDR3: CASSDLAVSQHF

V: TRBV6-5
J: TRBJ2-4
size: few
D: -
DNA: TGTGCCAGCAGTGAAGGGACACCCAAAAACATTCAGTACTTC
CDR3: CASSEGTPKNIQYF

V: TRBV19
J: TRBJ2-7
size: few
D: TRBD2
DNA: TGTGCCAGTAGTACTTTGACTAGCGGGGACGAGCAGTACTTC
CDR3: CASSTLTSGDEQYF

V: TRBV7-9
J: TRBJ1-4
size: -
D: -
DNA: TGTGCCAGCAGCCACGACAGATCTAATGAAAAACTGTTTTTT
CDR3: CASSHDRSNEKLFF

V: TRBV6-1
J: TRBJ1-2
size: few
D: TRBD1
DNA: TGTGCCAGCGTTCCTGGGACAGGGGAAGGCTACACCTTC
CDR3: CASVPGTGEGYTF

V: TRBV5-1
J: TRBJ2-3
size: -
D: TRBD2
DNA: TGCGCCAGCAGCCCGGGACTAGCGGGAGCCTACACAGATACGCAGTATTTT
CDR3: CASSPGLAGAYTDTQYF

V: TRBV6-5
J: TRBJ1-1
size: -
D: -
DNA: TGTGCCAGCAGTTACTCGAGGTTGAACACTGAAGCTTTCTTT
CDR3: CASSYSRLNTEAFF

V: TRBV6-1
J: TRBJ1-2
size: few
D: TRBD1
DNA: TGTGCCAGCAGTGCCGCGACAGGGGGCGACTATGGCTACACCTTC
CDR3: CASSAATGGDYGYTF

V: TRBV2
J: TRBJ2-6
size: -
D: TRBD1
DNA: TGTGCCAGCGGGAACAGGGGATCTGGGGCCAACGTCCTGACTTTC
CDR3: CASGNRGSGANVLTF

V: TRBV14
J: TRBJ2-5
size: -
D: -
DNA: TGTGCCAGCAGCCAAGATGTGCCGGGAGAACGAGAGACCCAGTACTTC
CDR3: CASSQDVPGERETQYF

V: TRBV19
J: TRBJ1-1
size: once
D: TRBD1
DNA: TGTGCCAGCACTTGGACAGGGGGAGTTGAAGCTTTCTTT
CDR3: CASTWTGGVEAFF

V: TRBV19
J: TRBJ2-7
size: -
D: -
DNA: TGTGCCAGTAGTACCTTTCGGGGGGCGTACGAGCAGTACTTC
CDR3: CASSTFRGAYEQYF

V: TRBV12-5
J: TRBJ2-5
size: few
D: -
DNA: TGTGCTAGTGGTTCATCTACAGGGCAAGAGACCCAGTACTTC
CDR3: CASGSSTGQETQYF

V: TRBV5-1
J: TRBJ1-1
size: few
D: -
DNA: TGCGCCAGCAGCGAAGTGACAGCCACTGAAGCTTTCTTT
CDR3: CASSEVTATEAFF